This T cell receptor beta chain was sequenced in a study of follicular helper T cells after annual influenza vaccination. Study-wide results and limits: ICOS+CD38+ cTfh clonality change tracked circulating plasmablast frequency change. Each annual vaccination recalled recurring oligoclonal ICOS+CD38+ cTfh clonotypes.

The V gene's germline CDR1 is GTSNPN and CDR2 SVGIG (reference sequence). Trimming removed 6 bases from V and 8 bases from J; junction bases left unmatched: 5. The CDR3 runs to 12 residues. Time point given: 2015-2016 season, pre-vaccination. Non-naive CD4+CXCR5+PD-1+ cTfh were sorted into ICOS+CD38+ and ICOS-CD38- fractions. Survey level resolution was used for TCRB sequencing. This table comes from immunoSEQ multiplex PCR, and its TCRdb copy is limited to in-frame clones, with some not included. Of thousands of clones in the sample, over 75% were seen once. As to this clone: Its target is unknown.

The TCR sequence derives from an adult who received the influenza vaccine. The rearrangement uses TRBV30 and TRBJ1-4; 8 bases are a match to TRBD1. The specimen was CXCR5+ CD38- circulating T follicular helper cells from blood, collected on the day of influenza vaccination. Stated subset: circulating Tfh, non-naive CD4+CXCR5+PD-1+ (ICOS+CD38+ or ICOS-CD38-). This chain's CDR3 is CACRQGAEKLFF. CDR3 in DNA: TGTGCCTGTCGGCAGGGGGCCGAAAAACTGTTTTTT.